This entry is about one T cell receptor beta chain. Repertoires were generated with immunoSEQ multiplex PCR, while TCRdb's copy carries only in-frame clones and drops some. This sample has about 150,000 clones; approximately 90% occur once, and the top ten carry around 2.1%. The data stem from a study of T cell responses to AZD1222 COVID-19 vaccine. With 5 bases removed from V and 4 bases from J, the gap between germline ends came to 15 bases. Per the germline V gene, CDR1 is KGHSH and CDR2 is LQKENI. This CDR3 contains 16 residues. This clonotype was sampled from an adult in good health. Specimen: peripheral blood, collected on day 0 of AZD1222 vaccination. This chain uses TRBV18 with TRBJ1-6, with D possibly TRBD1 on 5 matching bases. The CDR3 nucleotides are TGTGCCAGCTCAGTGGGGCAGCTGGGGTATAATTCACCCCTCCACTTT. Amino acid sequence: CASSVGQLGYNSPLHF.